The following is a T cell receptor (beta chain) sequence with its context. This record belongs to a study of cytomegalovirus exposure and HLA in healthy donors. The CDR3 runs 17 residues. V lost 3 bases and J lost 4; bases outside the gene matches: 14. Nominally healthy donors provided the samples, though records likely missed some immune exposures. The PCR made use of 60 Vbeta and 13 Jbeta primers. Sequencing was performed with immunoSEQ multiplex PCR; in TCRdb, only in-frame clones are kept and a portion is missing. The sample has around 150,000 clones, around four fifths seen once. This chain joins TRBV23-1 and TRBJ2-7; 8 nucleotides agree with TRBD2. TRBV23-1 is an open reading frame whose function is uncertain. This clonotype was obtained from a man aged 18 to 29 in good health and CMV-seropositive. The sample taken for sequencing was PBMCs. The CDR3 loop reads CASSHLTGGGRPYEQYF. The DNA for the CDR3 is TGCGCCAGCAGTCATTTGACCGGGGGGGGCCGTCCGTACGAGCAGTACTTC.